The following is a T cell receptor beta chain sequence with its context. Extraction and reverse transcription of RNA yielded cDNA as the sequencing template. Sequenced by immunoSEQ multiplex PCR; TCRdb stores in-frame clones only, minus some. This table has 80,000 to 100,000 clones, 44% appearing once. This sample stems from a study of CD8+ T cells in alopecia areata. Treatment noted: oral pan-JAK inhibitor, 5-10 mg twice daily. The specimen comprised CD8+ T cells sorted from blood, sampled at week 24, from a patient treated with tofacitinib. This TCR derives from a human donor with alopecia areata.

CDR3 residues: CASSRGLAGVYNEQFF. DNA of the CDR3: TGTGCCAGCAGCCGCGGACTAGCGGGAGTCTACAATGAGCAGTTCTTC. This rearrangement joins TRBV4-2 to TRBJ2-1; 13 bases agree with TRBD2. The germline CDR1 and CDR2 sequences are LGHNA and YNFKEQ. Trimming at V came to 4 bases and at J to 3 bases, leaving 3 bases not matched to a gene. The CDR3 is 16 amino acids.